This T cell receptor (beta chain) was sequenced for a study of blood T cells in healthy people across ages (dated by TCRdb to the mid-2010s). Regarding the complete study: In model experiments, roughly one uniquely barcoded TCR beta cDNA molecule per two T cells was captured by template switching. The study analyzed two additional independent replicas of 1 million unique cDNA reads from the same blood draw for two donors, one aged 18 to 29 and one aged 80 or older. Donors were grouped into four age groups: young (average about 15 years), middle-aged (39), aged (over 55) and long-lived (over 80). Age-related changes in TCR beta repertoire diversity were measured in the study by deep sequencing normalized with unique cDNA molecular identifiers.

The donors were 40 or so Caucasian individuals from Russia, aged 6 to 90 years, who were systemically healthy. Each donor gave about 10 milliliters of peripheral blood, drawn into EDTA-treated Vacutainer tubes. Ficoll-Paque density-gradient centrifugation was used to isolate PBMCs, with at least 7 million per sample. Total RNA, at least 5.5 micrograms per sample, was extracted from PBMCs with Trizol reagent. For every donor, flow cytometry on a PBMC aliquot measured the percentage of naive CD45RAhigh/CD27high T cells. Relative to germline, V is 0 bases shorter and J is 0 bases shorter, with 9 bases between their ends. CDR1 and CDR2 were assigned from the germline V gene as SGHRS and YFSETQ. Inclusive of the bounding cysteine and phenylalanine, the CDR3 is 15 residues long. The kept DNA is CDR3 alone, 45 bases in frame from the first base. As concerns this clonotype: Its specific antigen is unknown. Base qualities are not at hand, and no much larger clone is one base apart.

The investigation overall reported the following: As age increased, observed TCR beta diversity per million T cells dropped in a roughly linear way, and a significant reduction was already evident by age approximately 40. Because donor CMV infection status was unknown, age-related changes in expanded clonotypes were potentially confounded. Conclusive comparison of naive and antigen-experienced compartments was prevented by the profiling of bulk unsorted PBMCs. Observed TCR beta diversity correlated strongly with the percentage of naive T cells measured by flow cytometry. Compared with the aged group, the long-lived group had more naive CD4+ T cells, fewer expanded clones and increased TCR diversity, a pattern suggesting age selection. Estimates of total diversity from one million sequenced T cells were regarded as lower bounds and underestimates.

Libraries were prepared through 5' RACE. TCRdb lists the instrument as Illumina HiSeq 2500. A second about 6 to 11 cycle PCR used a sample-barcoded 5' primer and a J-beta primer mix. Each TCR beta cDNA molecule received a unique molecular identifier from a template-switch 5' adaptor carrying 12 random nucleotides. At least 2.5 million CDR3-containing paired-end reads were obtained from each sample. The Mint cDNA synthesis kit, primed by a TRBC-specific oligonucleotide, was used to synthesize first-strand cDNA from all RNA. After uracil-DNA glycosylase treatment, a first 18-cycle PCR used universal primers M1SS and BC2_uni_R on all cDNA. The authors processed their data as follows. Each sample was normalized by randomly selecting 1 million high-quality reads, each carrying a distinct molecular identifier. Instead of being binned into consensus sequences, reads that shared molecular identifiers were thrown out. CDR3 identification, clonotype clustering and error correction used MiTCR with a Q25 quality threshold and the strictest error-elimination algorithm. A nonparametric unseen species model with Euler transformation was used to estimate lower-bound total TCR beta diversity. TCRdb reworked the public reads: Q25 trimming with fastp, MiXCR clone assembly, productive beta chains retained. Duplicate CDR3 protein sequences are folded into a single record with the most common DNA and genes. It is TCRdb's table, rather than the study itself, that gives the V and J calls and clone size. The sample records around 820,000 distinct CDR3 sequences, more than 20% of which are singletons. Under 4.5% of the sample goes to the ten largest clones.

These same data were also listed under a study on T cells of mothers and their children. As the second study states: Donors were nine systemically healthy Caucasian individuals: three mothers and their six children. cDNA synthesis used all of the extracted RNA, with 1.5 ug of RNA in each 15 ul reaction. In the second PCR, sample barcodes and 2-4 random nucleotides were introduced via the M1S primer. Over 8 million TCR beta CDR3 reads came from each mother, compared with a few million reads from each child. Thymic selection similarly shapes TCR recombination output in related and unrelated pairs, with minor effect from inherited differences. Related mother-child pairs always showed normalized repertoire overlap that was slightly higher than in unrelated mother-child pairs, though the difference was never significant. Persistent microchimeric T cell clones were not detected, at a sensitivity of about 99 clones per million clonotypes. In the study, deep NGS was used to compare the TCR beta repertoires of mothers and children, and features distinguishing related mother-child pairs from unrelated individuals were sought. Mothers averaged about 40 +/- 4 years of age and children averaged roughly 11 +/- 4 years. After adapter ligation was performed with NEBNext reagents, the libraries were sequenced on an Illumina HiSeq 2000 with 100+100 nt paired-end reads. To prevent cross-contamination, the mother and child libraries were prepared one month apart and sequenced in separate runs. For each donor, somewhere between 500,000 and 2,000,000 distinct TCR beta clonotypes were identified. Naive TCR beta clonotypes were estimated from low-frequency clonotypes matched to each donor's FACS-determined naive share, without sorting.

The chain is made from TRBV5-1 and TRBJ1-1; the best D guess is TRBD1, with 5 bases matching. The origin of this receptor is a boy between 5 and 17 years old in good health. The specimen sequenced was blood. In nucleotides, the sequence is TGCGCCAGCAGCTTGGCGGGGGTCGTGAACACTGAAGCTTTCTTT. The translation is CASSLAGVVNTEAFF.